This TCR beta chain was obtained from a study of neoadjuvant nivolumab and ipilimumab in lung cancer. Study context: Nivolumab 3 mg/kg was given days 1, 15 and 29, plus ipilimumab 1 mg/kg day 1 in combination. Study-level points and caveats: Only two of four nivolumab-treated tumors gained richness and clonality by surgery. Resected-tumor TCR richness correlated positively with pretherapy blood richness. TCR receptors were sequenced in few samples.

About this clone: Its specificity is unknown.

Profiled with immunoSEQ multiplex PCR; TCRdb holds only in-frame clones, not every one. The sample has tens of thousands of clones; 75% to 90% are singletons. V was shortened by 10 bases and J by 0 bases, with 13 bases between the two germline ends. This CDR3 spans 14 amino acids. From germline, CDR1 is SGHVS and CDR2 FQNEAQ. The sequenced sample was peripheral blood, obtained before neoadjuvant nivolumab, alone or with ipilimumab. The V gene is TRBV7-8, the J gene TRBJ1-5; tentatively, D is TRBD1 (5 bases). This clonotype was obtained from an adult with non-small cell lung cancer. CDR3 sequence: CATAMGRSNQPQHF. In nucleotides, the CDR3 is TGTGCCACCGCGATGGGACGTAGCAATCAGCCCCAGCATTTT.